This T cell receptor (beta chain) was captured in a study of breast tumors, draining lymph nodes, adjacent tissues. Study-wide results and caveats: Tumors had less TCR diversity than lymph nodes, more than nontumor tissue.

TCRdb recomputed calls from the multiplex PCR reads with MiXCR, one row per CDR3 protein. Of about 130,000 distinct CDR3 sequences listed, approximately 21% are singletons. Axillary draining lymph nodes of breast cancer patients supplied the node samples. The table lists this clonotype with many counts. No antigen is known for it. The V and J ends lost 0 bases and 4 bases respectively, with 4 bases between them. Germline V gives CDR1 LNHNV, CDR2 YYDKDF (reference sequence). The CDR3 contains 12 residues. The clonotype originates from a female donor with breast cancer. Some clones in this sample may be carry-over from other donors' samples. Sample: axillary lymph node tissue. The chain carries TRBV15 and TRBJ2-7; D call uncertain. CDR3 sequence reads: CATSRDHYEQYF. The CDR3 bases are TGTGCCACCAGCAGAGATCATTACGAGCAGTACTTC. The full variable domain, in which reference TRBV15 and TRBJ2-7 provide the parts outside the CDR3, is DAMVIQNPRYQVTQFGKPVTLSCSQTLNHNVMYWYQQKSSQAPKLLFHYYDKDFNNEADTPDNFQSRRPNTSFCFLDIRSPGLGDTAMYLCATSRDHYEQYFGPGTRLTVT.